What follows are 22 T cell receptor beta chains derived from one specimen sequenced in a study of neurological immune-mediated disorders. Via MiXCR, TCRdb re-called the 5' RACE reads, giving one row per CDR3 protein. Of 80,000 to 95,000 distinct CDR3 sequences in the sample, roughly 3.5% were seen once. The sample was PBMCs. The receptor source for this set is a woman between 50 and 59 years old with multiple sclerosis.

This clonotype has ten or more counts. The chain combines TRBV5-1 with TRBJ2-1; 10 bases map to TRBD2. Germline CDR1 reads SGHRS; CDR2 reads YFSETQ. The CDR3 contains 15 residues. Trimming cost V 4 bases and J 6 bases; bases outside gene matches: 7. Here the CDR3 reads CASSPRGTSVNEQFF. CDR3 nucleotide sequence: TGCGCCAGCAGCCCCCGAGGGACTAGCGTCAATGAGCAGTTCTTC.

This clonotype has a count of ten or more. The V and J genes are TRBV12-3 or TRBV12-4 and TRBJ2-2, with 13 nucleotides matching TRBD2. This CDR3 has 20 residues. V lost 4 bases to trimming and J lost 0 bases; unmatched junction nucleotides: 11. CDR3 protein: CASSSRPGTSGESNTGELFF. The DNA of the CDR3 is TGTGCCAGCAGTTCCCGTCCCGGGACTAGCGGGGAGTCGAACACCGGGGAGCTGTTTTTT.

This clonotype came up many times. The rearrangement uses TRBV5-5 and TRBJ2-3; D possibly corresponds to TRBD2 (6 bases). The CDR3 has 13 residues. Germline values: CDR1 SGHKS, CDR2 YYEKEE (reference sequence). The V and J ends lost 7 bases and 2 bases respectively, with 11 bases between them. The CDR3 DNA sequence: TGTGCCAGCCGGGCGGGATCCACAGATACGCAGTATTTT. The encoded protein is CASRAGSTDTQYF.

This clonotype has at least ten counts. J is TRBJ2-1 and V is TRBV6-6; tentative D call: TRBD1 (8 bases). Between the trimmed V and J ends, which lost 5 bases and 4 bases, there was a span of 15 bases. The CDR3 length is 15 residues. The germline CDR1 and CDR2 sequences are MNHNY and SVGAGI (reference sequence). The CDR3 is CASSPQGGIYNEQFF. The CDR3 DNA is TGTGCCAGCAGTCCACAGGGGGGGATTTACAATGAGCAGTTCTTC.

In its sample, this clonotype was seen many times. This chain connects TRBV25-1 to TRBJ2-3; 10 bases match TRBD2. This CDR3 is 18 amino acids long. Germline lookup yields CDR1 MGHDK and CDR2 SYGVNS. Trimming cost V 1 base and J 0 bases; bases outside gene matches: 7. The CDR3 is CASSESMTSGRSTDTQYF. The CDR3 DNA is TGTGCCAGCAGTGAATCCATGACTAGCGGGCGTAGCACAGATACGCAGTATTTT.

This clonotype has a count of ten or more. The chain links TRBV3-1 to TRBJ1-5, with D unclear. The CDR3 loop spans 14 amino acids. Trimming stripped 5 bases from V and 4 bases from J, with 12 bases between. CDR1 LGHDT and CDR2 YNNKEL come from the germline V gene (reference sequence). The CDR3 nucleotides are TGTGCCAGCAGCTACGGACGGCAGAATCAGCCCCAGCATTTT. Encoded protein: CASSYGRQNQPQHF.

This clonotype was counted between two and nine times. Sequence at one end of the junction differs from germline and may be a read error. The chain recombines TRBV12-3 or TRBV12-4 with TRBJ2-5, with D hard to call. The CDR3 runs to 12 residues. In DNA, the CDR3 is TGTGACAGCAGCACACACCGGGAGACCCAGTACTTC. It yields the protein CDSSTHRETQYF.

This clonotype came up many times. The chain is built from TRBV20-1 and TRBJ2-2; 11 bases are shared with TRBD2. There are 14 residues in the CDR3. Looked up from germline, CDR1 is DFQATT and CDR2 is SNEGSKA (reference sequence). V was clipped by 6 bases and J by 6 bases; unmatched bases: 6. Written as DNA, the CDR3 is TGCAGTGCGTCTAGCGGGGGGTCTTCCGGGGAGCTGTTTTTT. Protein sequence: CSASSGGSSGELFF.

This clonotype was picked up many times. The genes are TRBV7-3 and TRBJ2-7; 7 positions agree with TRBD2. The CDR3 consists of 16 residues. The germline V gene encodes CDR1 SGHTA and CDR2 FQGTGA. Trimming removed 7 bases from V and 3 bases from J; junction bases left unmatched: 15. CDR3 sequence reads: CASTEDGGGPIYEQYF. CDR3 nucleotides: TGTGCCAGCACCGAAGATGGCGGGGGACCGATCTACGAGCAGTACTTC.

This clonotype was counted many times. The gene calls are TRBV5-1 and TRBJ2-7; TRBD1 matches 9 bases. Looked up from germline, CDR1 is SGHRS and CDR2 is YFSETQ. This CDR3 comprises 14 residues. The J segment lost 4 bases and the V segment lost 6 bases, leaving 8 bases of the junction unmatched. The CDR3 reads CASMSGTGMYEQYF. The CDR3 DNA follows: TGCGCCAGCATGAGCGGGACAGGGATGTACGAGCAGTACTTC.

This clonotype has at least ten counts. This rearrangement joins TRBV5-1 to TRBJ2-1, with D hard to call. The CDR3 totals 14 residues. The V gene lost 0 bases and the J gene lost 6 bases, with 10 bases spanning the gap. Per the germline V gene, CDR1 is SGHRS and CDR2 is YFSETQ. The CDR3 bases are TGCGCCAGCAGCTTGGAAGGACCCGCCAATGAGCAGTTCTTC. Amino acids: CASSLEGPANEQFF.

The V and J genes are TRBV19 and TRBJ1-1; TRBD1 aligns across 10 bases. Unmatched junction bases numbered 5, after V lost 4 bases and J lost 0 bases. The CDR3 consists of 16 residues. CDR1 and CDR2 (germline): LNHDA, SQIVND (reference sequence). The CDR3 here is CASSRDRGLMNTEAFF. The CDR3 DNA is TGTGCCAGTAGTAGGGACAGGGGACTCATGAACACTGAAGCTTTCTTT.

This clonotype has a count of ten or more. This chain joins TRBV5-1 and TRBJ2-7; TRBD1 matches 10 bases. V trimming: 3 bases; J trimming: 2 bases; junction bases outside the gene matches: 5. Germline values: CDR1 SGHRS, CDR2 YFSETQ. The CDR3 is 15 residues long. The DNA for the CDR3 is TGCGCCAGCAGCTGGGGACAGGGGAGAACCTACGAGCAGTACTTC. This sequence encodes CASSWGQGRTYEQYF.

This clonotype appeared many times. This sequence joins TRBV5-1 and TRBJ2-3; TRBD2 agrees at 13 bases. The J segment lost 4 bases and the V segment lost 4 bases, leaving 15 bases of the junction unmatched. Germline-derived CDR1 and CDR2 are SGHRS and YFSETQ. The CDR3 spans 19 residues. Here the CDR3 reads CASSGPGLAGREGADTQYF. CDR3 in DNA: TGCGCCAGCAGCGGACCGGGACTAGCGGGGAGAGAGGGCGCAGATACGCAGTATTTT.

This clonotype was seen ten or more times. This chain connects TRBV4-3 to TRBJ2-1; D call uncertain. Deletions cut 0 bases from V and 14 bases from J, with 17 bases between. The germline V gene encodes CDR1 LGHNA and CDR2 YSLEER. CDR3 length equals 14 residues. CDR3 nucleotides: TGCGCCAGCAGCCAAGATTTCGGCGGATTTGGGGAGTTCTTC. It translates to CASSQDFGGFGEFF.

The table lists this clonotype with a few counts. The rearrangement uses TRBV4-3 and TRBJ1-1; TRBD1 matches at 10 bases. The CDR3 spans 14 residues. Trimming removed 3 bases from V and 5 bases from J; junction bases left unmatched: 3. Germline CDR1 LGHNA, CDR2 YSLEER. CDR3 DNA sequence: TGCGCCAGCAGCCAGGACAGGGGGGCGACTGAAGCTTTCTTT. Protein: CASSQDRGATEAFF.

This clonotype was detected many times. The chain joins TRBV6-2 or TRBV6-3 to TRBJ1-3, with a tentative D call TRBD1 (5 bases). The CDR3 runs 17 residues. Germline V gives CDR1 MNHEY, CDR2 SVGEGT. Trimming shortened V by 0 bases and J by 3 bases, and 15 bases separated the two germline ends. The CDR3 DNA sequence: TGTGCCAGCAGTTACTCGATAATCCGCAGGGATGGAAACACCATATATTTT. Translation gives CASSYSIIRRDGNTIYF.

This clonotype was picked up many times. The chain has TRBV5-1 and TRBJ2-3; 7 nucleotides match TRBD1. This CDR3 contains 16 residues. Germline loops: CDR1 SGHRS, CDR2 YFSETQ. V gave up 1 base and J gave up 3 bases; unmatched junction bases: 8. DNA for the CDR3: TGCGCCAGCAGCTTGATTACGGGACAGTTGACAGATACGCAGTATTTT. This codes for CASSLITGQLTDTQYF. Supplemented by reference TRBV5-1 and TRBJ2-3, the full variable domain reads KAGVTQTPRYLIKTRGQQVTLSCSPISGHRSVSWYQQTPGQGLQFLFEYFSETQRNKGNFPGRFSGRQFSNSRSEMNVSTLELGDSALYLCASSLITGQLTDTQYFGPGTRLTVL.

This clonotype came up many times. This chain uses TRBV5-1 with TRBJ1-1; TRBD1 might be the D (6 bases). The CDR3 loop spans 15 amino acids. Trimming cost V 4 bases and J 4 bases, with 17 bases left between them. Per germline, CDR1 SGHRS and CDR2 YFSETQ. The CDR3 reads CASSLQTARGTEAFF. CDR3 DNA sequence: TGCGCCAGCAGCCTACAAACGGCCAGGGGCACTGAAGCTTTCTTT.

Many counts were recorded for this clonotype. This CDR3 reads CSARAGVSGNTIYF. The CDR3 nucleotides are TGCAGTGCTAGAGCGGGGGTATCTGGAAACACCATATATTTT. The V and J genes are TRBV20-1 and TRBJ1-3, with D perhaps matching TRBD1 (5 bases). The CDR3 covers 14 residues. Trimming shortened V by 1 base and J by 1 base, and 8 bases separated the two germline ends. The germline CDR1 and CDR2 sequences are DFQATT and SNEGSKA (reference sequence).

This clonotype has at least ten counts. This CDR3 is CSASRGGGSYNEQFF. The CDR3 DNA reads as TGCAGTGCTTCTAGAGGGGGCGGCTCCTACAATGAGCAGTTCTTC. The chain joins TRBV20-1 to TRBJ2-1, with TRBD1 matching 7 bases. CDR3 length: 15 residues. The V and J ends lost 5 bases and 0 bases, in that order; junction bases with no gene match: 7. Per germline, CDR1 DFQATT and CDR2 SNEGSKA (reference sequence).

This clonotype showed up just a few times. This could be a read error, since a much larger clone is one nucleotide away. The V gene is TRBV4-1, the J gene TRBJ1-2; 9 bases fit TRBD1. Trimming took 8 bases from V and 2 from J; bases not matched to a gene: 6. CDR3 length: 14 residues. CDR1 and CDR2 from the germline V gene are MGHRA and YSYEKL. The CDR3 protein is CASSRDRENYGYTF. CDR3 DNA sequence: TGCGCCAGCTCCCGGGACAGGGAAAACTATGGCTACACCTTC.